Below, 5 T cell receptor beta chains from the same sample are listed, as sequenced in a study of blood T cells in healthy people across ages. The use of a sample-barcoded 5' primer and a J-beta primer mix characterized a second PCR of about 7 to 12 cycles. TCRdb reprocessed the 5' RACE reads with MiXCR, giving one entry per CDR3 protein. The repertoire holds more than 650,000 distinct CDR3 sequences, with 22% as singletons. The sample consisted of blood. These receptors came from a man in his 70s in good health.

This rearrangement joins TRBV4-1 to TRBJ1-3; 9 positions match TRBD1. There are 19 residues in the CDR3. V trimming: 3 bases; J trimming: 0 bases; junction bases outside the gene matches: 12. Germline V gene sequence: CDR1 MGHRA, CDR2 YSYEKL. CDR3 residues: CASSQIYEQGANSGNTIYF. The DNA for the CDR3 is TGCGCCAGCAGCCAGATATATGAACAGGGGGCTAACTCTGGAAACACCATATATTTT.

J is TRBJ2-3 and V is TRBV7-9, with unresolved D. The V gene lost 5 bases and the J gene lost 4 bases, with 13 bases spanning the gap. The CDR3 length is 14 residues. Per the germline V gene, CDR1 is SEHNR and CDR2 is FQNEAQ (reference sequence). CDR3 bases: TGTGCCAGCAGCGTTGCTCTTGGGGCAGATACGCAGTATTTT. Translated, it gives CASSVALGADTQYF.

This chain connects TRBV21-1 to TRBJ1-2; TRBD1, the table's D call, was not compared with the DNA. TRBV21-1 is assigned pseudogene status. The CDR3 runs 12 residues. The CDR3 protein is CASSNTGWGYTF. Here the CDR3 DNA reads TGTGCCAGCAGCAATACAGGGTGGGGCTACACCTTC.

V usage is TRBV3-1 and J usage is TRBJ1-3; D ambiguous. This CDR3 contains 17 residues. CDR1 and CDR2 (germline): LGHDT, YNNKEL (reference sequence). The V gene lost 3 bases and the J gene lost 0 bases, with 15 bases spanning the gap. CDR3 loop: CASSHPLGRDSGNTIYF. CDR3 DNA sequence: TGTGCCAGCAGCCATCCCCTTGGGCGGGACTCTGGAAACACCATATATTTT.

The sample holds many counts of this clonotype. The junction departs from the called germline gene at one end, perhaps through a read error. This sequence joins TRBV7-3 and TRBJ1-1, with 9 bases that match TRBD1. This CDR3 is built from 12 residues. Germline V CDR1 and CDR2: SGHTA, FQGTGA. The CDR3: CASSPGQGEAFF. The CDR3 DNA reads as TGCGCCAGCAGCCCTGGACAGGGGGAAGCTTTCTTT.